This T cell receptor (beta chain) was sequenced during a study of cytomegalovirus exposure and HLA in healthy donors. Primers included in the PCR were 60 Vbeta and 13 Jbeta primers. Clones were read by immunoSEQ multiplex PCR, and TCRdb kept only the in-frame ones, dropping some. This sample has about 31,000 clones, with 85% to 90% found just once. Findings and limits, study-wide: Indistinguishable V segments such as TRBV6-2 and TRBV6-3 were excluded. DRB1 showed the most TCR associations and HLA-C the fewest in a later analysis, as rates varied by HLA locus. TCR beta chain V- and J-gene trimming was linked, in a later analysis, to a missense variant in DCLRE1C. Several of the most significant clusters were apparently associated with common viral pathogens in a later analysis.

The CDR3 loop spans 16 amino acids. The V gene end was trimmed by 0 bases and the J gene end by 8 bases; junction bases not matched to a gene: 10. CDR1 and CDR2 (germline): MGHRA, YSYEKL. A remark on this clone: Its antigen remains unknown.

The receptor was isolated from a boy aged 10-17 years in good health and CMV-seronegative. The specimen was PBMCs. The chain has TRBV4-1 and TRBJ1-5, with 7 bases fitting TRBD1. This CDR3 is CASSQDTGAPREPQHF. Written as DNA, the CDR3 is TGCGCCAGCAGCCAAGATACAGGGGCCCCCCGAGAGCCCCAGCATTTT.